One and the same sample provided the 27 T cell receptor beta chains below, sequenced in a study of control samples from healthy donors and cancer patients (dated by TCRdb to 2020 to 2021). Library method: the immunoSEQ multiplex PCR assay. Imported from immuneACCESS, the table was reduced by TCRdb to in-frame sequences with V and J called. These copies leave out some clones; in studies compared against another copy, an unresolved V gene accounts for under half, and the cause of the remainder is not known. Counted in this sample were about 55,000 clones; 88% of them appeared once. Clones ranked in the top ten supply approximately 3.8% of the sample. Sequencing was done on a sample of blood. The receptors were sampled from a man in his fifties in good health.

This clone has a handful of counts. The V and J genes are TRBV2 and TRBJ2-7; unclear D gene. The V end was cut by 4 bases, the J end by 3 bases, with 7 bases between. The germline gives CDR1 SNHLY, CDR2 FYNNEI. The CDR3 sequence is 12 residues long. CDR3 in DNA: TGTGCCAGCAGTGGGCCGGACTACGAGCAGTACTTC. It specifies CASSGPDYEQYF.

The chain carries TRBV5-1 and TRBJ2-3, with 8 bases lining up with TRBD2. The length of the CDR3 is 17 residues. The V segment lost 0 bases and the J segment 3 bases; nucleotides outside the gene matches: 9. The germline CDR1 and CDR2 sequences are SGHRS and YFSETQ. The CDR3 DNA sequence: TGCGCCAGCAGCTTGGTCCCAGCGGGGGTGGGTACAGATACGCAGTATTTT. Translated, it gives CASSLVPAGVGTDTQYF.

The V gene is TRBV4-2, the J gene TRBJ2-5; 9 bases fit TRBD2. There are 15 residues in the CDR3. Germline-derived CDR1 and CDR2 are LGHNA and YNFKEQ. V was clipped by 3 bases and J by 5 bases; unmatched bases: 7. The CDR3 sequence is CASSQTGTSWETQYF. CDR3 coding DNA: TGTGCCAGCAGCCAGACTGGGACTAGCTGGGAGACCCAGTACTTC.

The genes are TRBV7-2 and TRBJ1-1, with 9 bases matching TRBD1. Germline CDR1 SGHTA, CDR2 FQGNSA. The CDR3 is 13 amino acids. The V segment lost 5 bases and the J segment 8 bases; nucleotides outside the gene matches: 6. In nucleotides, the CDR3 is TGTGCCAGCAGCCCACAGGGGGCTGAGGAAGCTTTCTTT. It codes for CASSPQGAEEAFF.

This sequence joins TRBV19 and TRBJ1-5; tentative D call: TRBD1 (6 bases). In germline, CDR1 is LNHDA, CDR2 SQIVND (reference sequence). The germline V and J ends were trimmed by 3 bases and 2 bases, with 11 bases remaining between them. The CDR3 is made up of 15 amino acids. CDR3 sequence: CASSIPDSGNQPQHF. The DNA for the CDR3 is TGTGCCAGTAGTATCCCGGACAGCGGCAATCAGCCCCAGCATTTT.

This clone was seen a few times. The V call is TRBV2, the J call TRBJ1-5; no firm D call. Trimming left V 11 bases short and J 3 bases short, with 14 bases between. The CDR3 covers 13 residues. Germline CDR1 reads SNHLY; CDR2 reads FYNNEI. In nucleotides, the CDR3 is TGTGCCTGGCGGGCGGACCTCAATCAGCCCCAGCATTTT. It encodes CAWRADLNQPQHF.

The V call is TRBV7-2, the J call TRBJ2-1, with 9 bases aligning to TRBD2. This CDR3 is built from 15 residues. Per the germline V gene, CDR1 is SGHTA and CDR2 is FQGNSA. V lost 5 bases, J lost 8 bases, and 10 bases stayed unmatched. The CDR3 sequence: CASSLSGRVVDEQFF. As DNA, the CDR3 is TGTGCCAGCAGCCTTAGCGGGAGAGTTGTCGATGAGCAGTTCTTC.

V and J are TRBV12-5 and TRBJ2-7; D is unclear. Trimming stripped 7 bases from V and 2 bases from J, with 15 bases between. CDR1 and CDR2 from the germline V gene are LGHNT and FRNRAP. This CDR3 spans 14 amino acids. The CDR3 region is CASASDKYTYEQYF. The CDR3 nucleotides read TGTGCTAGTGCCTCAGACAAGTACACCTACGAGCAGTACTTC.

The genes are TRBV6-5 and TRBJ1-6, with unresolved D. The germline V gene encodes CDR1 MNHEY and CDR2 SVGAGI. The CDR3 loop spans 12 amino acids. Trimming stripped 2 bases from V and 9 bases from J, with 5 bases between. The CDR3 region is CASSYRFSPLHF. CDR3 coding DNA: TGTGCCAGCAGTTACAGATTTTCACCCCTCCACTTT.

The chain uses TRBV4-3 and TRBJ2-3; weak D call: TRBD2 (5 bases). The CDR3 extends over 17 amino acids. The germline gives CDR1 LGHNA, CDR2 YSLEER. The V and J ends lost 0 bases and 1 base respectively, with 14 bases between them. DNA for the CDR3: TGCGCCAGCAGCCAAGATGGCCGTAGCGTGGGCACAGATACGCAGTATTTT. Translated: CASSQDGRSVGTDTQYF.

V usage is TRBV7-8 and J usage is TRBJ2-1; D perhaps matches TRBD2 (6 bases). The V gene's germline CDR1 is SGHVS and CDR2 FQNEAQ. The CDR3 has 14 residues. Trimming pared 3 bases from V and 2 bases from J, leaving 8 bases between. CDR3 region: CASSLSGPYNEQFF. DNA of the CDR3: TGTGCCAGCAGCTTGAGCGGGCCCTACAATGAGCAGTTCTTC. Together with reference TRBV7-8 and TRBJ2-1, the CDR3 gives the full variable domain: GAGVSQSPRYKVAKRGQDVALRCDPISGHVSLFWYQQALGQGPEFLTYFQNEAQLDKSGLPSDRFFAERPEGSVSTLKIQRTQQEDSAVYLCASSLSGPYNEQFFGPGTRLTVL.

The chain couples TRBV7-8 to TRBJ2-5; D unclear. The CDR3 covers 14 residues. V lost 3 bases to trimming and J lost 0 bases, with 8 bases between them. CDR1 and CDR2 from the germline V gene are SGHVS and FQNEAQ. The CDR3 is CASSFQKYQETQYF. The CDR3 DNA is TGTGCCAGCAGCTTCCAGAAGTACCAAGAGACCCAGTACTTC.

The rearrangement links TRBV7-2 to TRBJ1-2, with D perhaps TRBD1 (6 bases). CDR1 is SGHTA, CDR2 FQGNSA, per germline. CDR3 length: 13 residues. V lost 3 bases to trimming and J lost 3 bases, with 8 bases between them. The CDR3 here is CASSFRQDYGYTF. CDR3 DNA: TGTGCCAGCAGCTTCAGACAGGACTATGGCTACACCTTC.

The CDR3 is CASSQDLSSRPQHF. The CDR3 DNA follows: TGCGCCAGCAGCCAAGATCTCAGTTCCCGGCCCCAGCATTTT. This rearrangement joins TRBV4-1 to TRBJ1-5; no clear D. Germline CDR1 and CDR2: MGHRA and YSYEKL. V was shortened by 0 bases and J by 9 bases, with 12 bases between the two germline ends. The CDR3 is 14 residues long.

DNA of the CDR3: TGTGCCAGCAGCAAGAACACCGGGGAGCTGTTTTTT. The encoded protein is CASSKNTGELFF. This chain uses TRBV28 with TRBJ2-2; D uncertain. The CDR3 loop spans 12 amino acids. The germline CDR1 and CDR2 sequences are MDHEN and SYDVKM. V shed 6 bases and J shed 1 base, with 3 bases lying between them.

The J gene is TRBJ2-3, the V gene TRBV6-4, with 13 bases aligning to TRBD2. The trim removed 3 bases at V and 1 base at J, leaving 1 base unmatched. The V gene's germline CDR1 is MRHNA and CDR2 SNTAGT. CDR3 length: 16 amino acids. Written as DNA, the CDR3 is TGTGCCAGCAGTGAAGGGACTAGCGGGGGCACAGATACGCAGTATTTT. Translated, it gives CASSEGTSGGTDTQYF.

This sequence joins TRBV6-5 and TRBJ2-2, with 10 bases identical to TRBD2. Germline CDR1 reads MNHEY; CDR2 reads SVGAGI. This CDR3 has 16 residues. The V segment lost 4 bases and the J segment 2 bases; nucleotides outside the gene matches: 4. CDR3 protein: CASSWTSGTNTGELFF. The CDR3 region has the DNA TGTGCCAGCAGTTGGACTAGCGGAACTAACACCGGGGAGCTGTTTTTT.

V and J are TRBV9 and TRBJ2-5; TRBD2 matches at 8 bases. The junction had 7 bases not matched to a gene; V was cut back by 2 bases and J by 4 bases. There are 15 residues in the CDR3. Germline V gene lookup returns CDR1 SGDLS and CDR2 YYNGEE. This chain's CDR3 is CASSVRGAGRETQYF. The DNA of the CDR3 is TGTGCCAGCAGCGTGCGGGGGGCGGGAAGAGAGACCCAGTACTTC.

The rearrangement links TRBV25-1 to TRBJ1-3; D perhaps matches TRBD1 (5 bases). CDR3 size: 16 residues. Trimming stripped 1 base from V and 0 bases from J, with 10 bases between. The germline CDR1 and CDR2 sequences are MGHDK and SYGVNS. The CDR3 reads CASSESGLGSGNTIYF. The DNA for the CDR3 is TGTGCCAGCAGTGAATCGGGACTAGGCTCTGGAAACACCATATATTTT. Drawing the rest from reference TRBV25-1 and TRBJ1-3, the complete variable domain is EADIYQTPRYLVIGTGKKITLECSQTMGHDKMYWYQQDPGMELHLIHYSYGVNSTEKGDLSSESTVSRIRTEHFPLTLESARPSHTSQYLCASSESGLGSGNTIYFGEGSWLTVV.

The V and J genes are TRBV5-1 and TRBJ2-3; D is unclear. Trimming removed 0 bases at V and 0 bases at J, with 5 bases between. The CDR3 runs 14 residues. Germline V CDR1 and CDR2: SGHRS, YFSETQ. As DNA, the CDR3 is TGCGCCAGCAGCTTGGCGGCGAGCACAGATACGCAGTATTTT. Protein product: CASSLAASTDTQYF.

The chain joins TRBV7-9 to TRBJ2-7; 7 bases agree with TRBD2. Germline V gives CDR1 SEHNR, CDR2 FQNEAQ (reference sequence). V lost 2 bases and J lost 6; bases outside the gene matches: 10. The CDR3 covers 15 residues. CDR3 sequence: CASSLQGTINGEQYF. The DNA for the CDR3 is TGTGCCAGCAGCTTACAAGGGACTATAAATGGCGAGCAGTACTTC.

The V gene is TRBV12-5, the J gene TRBJ2-3, with 9 bases fitting TRBD1. CDR1 and CDR2 from the germline V gene are LGHNT and FRNRAP. The length of the CDR3 is 18 residues. With V trimmed by 3 bases and J by 0 bases, 10 bases remained unmatched. CDR3: CASGLAYRGLKSTDTQYF. As DNA, the CDR3 is TGTGCTAGTGGTTTAGCCTACAGGGGGCTAAAAAGCACAGATACGCAGTATTTT.

The chain links TRBV13 to TRBJ2-7; D remains unclear. This CDR3 has 14 residues. V lost 3 bases, J lost 6 bases, and 15 bases lay in between. Germline loops: CDR1 PRHDT, CDR2 FYEKMQ (reference sequence). CDR3 sequence: CASSLTPATLEQYF. In nucleotides, the CDR3 is TGTGCCAGCAGCTTGACACCTGCCACCCTCGAGCAGTACTTC.

The V and J genes are TRBV28 and TRBJ2-7; tentative D call: TRBD2 (5 bases). Germline V gene sequence: CDR1 MDHEN, CDR2 SYDVKM. Trimming took off 2 bases at V and 5 bases at J, with 19 bases between the two ends. CDR3 length: 16 amino acids. For the CDR3, the DNA is TGTGCCAGCAGTTTACCATCCTTCCAACGGGGTCACGAGCAGTACTTC. Translated, it gives CASSLPSFQRGHEQYF.

The rearrangement joins TRBV7-9 to TRBJ1-4, with D perhaps matching TRBD1 (5 bases). CDR1 is SEHNR, CDR2 FQNEAQ, per germline (reference sequence). The CDR3 totals 16 residues. The V gene lost 1 base and the J gene lost 1 base, with 10 bases spanning the gap. Here the CDR3 DNA reads TGTGCCAGCAGCTTAGGATTTAGGGGAACTAATGAAAAACTGTTTTTT. This encodes CASSLGFRGTNEKLFF.

This sequence joins TRBV12-3 or TRBV12-4 and TRBJ1-1, with D hard to call. CDR3 size: 13 residues. V lost 0 bases and J lost 6, with 8 bases in between. CDR3 amino acids: CASSLARVSEAFF. DNA of the CDR3: TGTGCCAGCAGTTTAGCGCGGGTATCTGAAGCTTTCTTT.

The chain carries TRBV6-5 and TRBJ2-2; D gene ambiguous. Germline V CDR1 and CDR2: MNHEY, SVGAGI. V was pared by 7 bases and J by 6 bases, with 9 bases between. This CDR3 comprises 12 residues. CDR3 region: CASNRGAGELFF. CDR3 nucleotide sequence: TGTGCCAGCAACCGAGGAGCCGGGGAGCTGTTTTTT.